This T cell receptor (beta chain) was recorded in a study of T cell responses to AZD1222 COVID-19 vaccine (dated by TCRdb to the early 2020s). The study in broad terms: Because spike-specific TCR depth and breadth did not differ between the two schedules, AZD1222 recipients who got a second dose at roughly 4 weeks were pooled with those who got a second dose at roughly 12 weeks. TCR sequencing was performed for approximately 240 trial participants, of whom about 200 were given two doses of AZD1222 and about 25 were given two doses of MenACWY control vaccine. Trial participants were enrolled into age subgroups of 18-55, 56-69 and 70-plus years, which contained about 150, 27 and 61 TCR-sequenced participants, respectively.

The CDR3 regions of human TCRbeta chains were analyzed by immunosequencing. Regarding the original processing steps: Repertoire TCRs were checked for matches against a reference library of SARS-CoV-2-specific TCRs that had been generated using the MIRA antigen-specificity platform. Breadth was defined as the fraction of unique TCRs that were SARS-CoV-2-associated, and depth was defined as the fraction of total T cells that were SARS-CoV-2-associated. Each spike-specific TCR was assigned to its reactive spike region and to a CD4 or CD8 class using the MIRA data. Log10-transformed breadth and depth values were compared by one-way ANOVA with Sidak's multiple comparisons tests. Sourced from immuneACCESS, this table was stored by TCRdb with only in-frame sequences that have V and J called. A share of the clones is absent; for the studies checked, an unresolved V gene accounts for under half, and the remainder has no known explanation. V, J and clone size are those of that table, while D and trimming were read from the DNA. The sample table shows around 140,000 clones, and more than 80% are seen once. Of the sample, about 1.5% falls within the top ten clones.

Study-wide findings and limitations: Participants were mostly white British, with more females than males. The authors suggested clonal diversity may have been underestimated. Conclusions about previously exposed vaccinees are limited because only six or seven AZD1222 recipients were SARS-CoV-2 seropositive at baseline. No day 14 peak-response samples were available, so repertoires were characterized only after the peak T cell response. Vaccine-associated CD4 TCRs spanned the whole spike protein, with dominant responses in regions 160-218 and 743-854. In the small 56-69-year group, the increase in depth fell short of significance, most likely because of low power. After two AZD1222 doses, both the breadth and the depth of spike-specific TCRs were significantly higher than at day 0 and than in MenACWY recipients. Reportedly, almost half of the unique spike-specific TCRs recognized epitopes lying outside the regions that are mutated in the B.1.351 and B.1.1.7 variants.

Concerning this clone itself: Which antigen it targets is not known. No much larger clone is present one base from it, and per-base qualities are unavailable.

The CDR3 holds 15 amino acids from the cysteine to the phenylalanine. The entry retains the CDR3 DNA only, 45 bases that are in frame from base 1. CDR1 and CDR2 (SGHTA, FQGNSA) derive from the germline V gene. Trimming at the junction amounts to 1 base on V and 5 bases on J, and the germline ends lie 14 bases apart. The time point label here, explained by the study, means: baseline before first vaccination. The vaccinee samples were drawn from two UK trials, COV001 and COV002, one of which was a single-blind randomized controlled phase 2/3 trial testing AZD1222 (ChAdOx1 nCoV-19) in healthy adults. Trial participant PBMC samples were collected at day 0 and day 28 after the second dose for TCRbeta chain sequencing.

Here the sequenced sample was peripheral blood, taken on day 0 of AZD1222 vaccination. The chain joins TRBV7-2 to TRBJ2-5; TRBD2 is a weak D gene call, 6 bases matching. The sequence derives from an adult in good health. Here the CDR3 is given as CASSLGPRGGETQYF. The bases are TGTGCCAGCAGCTTAGGTCCGCGGGGTGGGGAGACCCAGTACTTC.